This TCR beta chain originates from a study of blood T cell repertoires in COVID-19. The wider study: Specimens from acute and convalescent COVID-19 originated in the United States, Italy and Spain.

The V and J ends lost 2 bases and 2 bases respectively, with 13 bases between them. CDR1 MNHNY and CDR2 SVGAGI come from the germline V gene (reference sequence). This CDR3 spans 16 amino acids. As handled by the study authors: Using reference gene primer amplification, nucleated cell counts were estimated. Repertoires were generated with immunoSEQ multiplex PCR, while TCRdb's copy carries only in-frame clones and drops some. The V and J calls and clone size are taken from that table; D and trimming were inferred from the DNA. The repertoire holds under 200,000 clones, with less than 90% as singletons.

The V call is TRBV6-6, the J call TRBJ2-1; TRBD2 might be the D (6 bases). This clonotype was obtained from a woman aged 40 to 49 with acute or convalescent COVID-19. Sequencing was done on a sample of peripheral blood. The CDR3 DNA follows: TGTGCCAGCAGTTACCTGATTAGCGGCCCCTACAATGAGCAGTTCTTC. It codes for CASSYLISGPYNEQFF.